This TCR beta chain was sequenced in a study of blood T cell repertoires in COVID-19. Across the study: Spain, Italy and the United States supplied samples that represented acute and convalescent COVID-19.

Sequenced by immunoSEQ multiplex PCR; TCRdb stores in-frame clones only, minus some. Here the sample spans roughly 300,000 clones, under 90% being singletons. Participants were aged about 18 to 95 years, lived in 25 or so US areas, and enrolled virtually. Participant-given clinical history determined each cohort assignment. Symptom resolution, clearance, or two negative PCRs marked the recovered donors of Cohort 3. There are 14 residues in the CDR3. J gave up 10 bases and V 6 bases, and 8 bases lay outside the gene matches. CDR1 is SNHLY, CDR2 FYNNEI, per germline. Material for sequencing was PBMCs or T cells enriched from blood (not recorded which). The rearrangement uses TRBV2 and TRBJ2-1; 11 bases fit TRBD2. The clonotype was recovered from a man aged 25-45 years who had recovered from COVID-19. CDR3 residues: CASSVSGRGMEQFF. The CDR3, as DNA: TGTGCCAGCAGCGTTAGCGGGAGGGGGATGGAGCAGTTCTTC. Based on the CDR3 plus reference TRBV2 and TRBJ2-1, the full variable domain is EPEVTQTPSHQVTQMGQEVILRCVPISNHLYFYWYRQILGQKVEFLVSFYNNEISEKSEIFDDQFSVERPDGSNFTLKIRSTKLEDSAMYFCASSVSGRGMEQFFGPGTRLTVL.